The TCR beta chain described here comes from a study of blood T cell repertoires in COVID-19. Overall study context: COVID-19 samples from acute and convalescent phases originated in the United States, Italy and Spain. T cells, B-cell-depleted T cells, or PBMCs provided the cDNA or gDNA that served as material.

Authors' analysis steps: Scientists estimated how many nucleated cells there were by amplifying reference gene primers. Libraries were prepared by immunoSEQ multiplex PCR; TCRdb keeps only in-frame clonotypes and omits some of them. From that table come the V and J calls and clone size; the DNA was used to work out D and trimming. The repertoire holds around 200,000 clones, with about 86% as singletons. This TCR derives from a woman aged 45 to 65 with acute or convalescent COVID-19. Sequencing was performed on peripheral blood.

DNA for the CDR3: TGTGCCAGCTCACAGGGGGCGCCCGGAAACACCATATATTTT. The encoded protein is CASSQGAPGNTIYF. The chain couples TRBV18 to TRBJ1-3, with 7 bases that match TRBD1. Unmatched junction bases numbered 4, after V lost 4 bases and J lost 4 bases. CDR3 length: 14 residues. CDR1 and CDR2 (germline): KGHSH, LQKENI.